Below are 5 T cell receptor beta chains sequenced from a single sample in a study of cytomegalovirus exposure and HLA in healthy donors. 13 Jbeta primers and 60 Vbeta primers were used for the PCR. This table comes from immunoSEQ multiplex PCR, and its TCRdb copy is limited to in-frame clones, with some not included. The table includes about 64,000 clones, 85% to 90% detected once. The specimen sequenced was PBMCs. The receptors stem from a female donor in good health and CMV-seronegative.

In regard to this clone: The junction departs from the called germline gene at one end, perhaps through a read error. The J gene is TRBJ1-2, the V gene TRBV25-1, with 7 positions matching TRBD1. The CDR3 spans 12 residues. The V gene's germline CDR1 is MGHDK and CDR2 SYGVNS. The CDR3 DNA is TGTGCCAGCAGCCCGACAGGGTATCTCGCCAAGTTC. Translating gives CASSPTGYLAKF.

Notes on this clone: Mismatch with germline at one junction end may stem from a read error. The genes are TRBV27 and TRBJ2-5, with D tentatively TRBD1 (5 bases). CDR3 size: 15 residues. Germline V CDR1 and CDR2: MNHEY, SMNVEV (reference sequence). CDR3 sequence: CASSLKGRYQEPQYF. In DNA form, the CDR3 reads TGTGCCAGCAGTTTGAAGGGGCGGTACCAAGAGCCCCAGTACTTC.

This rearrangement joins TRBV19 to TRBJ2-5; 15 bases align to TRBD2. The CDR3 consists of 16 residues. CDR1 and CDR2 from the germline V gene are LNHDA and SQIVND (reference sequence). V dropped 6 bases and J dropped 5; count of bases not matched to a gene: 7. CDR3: CASRGLAGGSAETQYF. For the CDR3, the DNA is TGTGCCAGTAGGGGACTAGCGGGAGGAAGTGCGGAGACCCAGTACTTC.

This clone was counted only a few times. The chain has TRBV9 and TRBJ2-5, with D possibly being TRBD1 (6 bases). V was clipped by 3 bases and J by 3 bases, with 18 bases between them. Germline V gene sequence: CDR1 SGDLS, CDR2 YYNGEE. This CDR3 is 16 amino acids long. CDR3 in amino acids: CASSAQMTGPEETQYF. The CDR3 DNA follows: TGTGCCAGCAGCGCTCAGATGACAGGACCCGAAGAGACCCAGTACTTC.

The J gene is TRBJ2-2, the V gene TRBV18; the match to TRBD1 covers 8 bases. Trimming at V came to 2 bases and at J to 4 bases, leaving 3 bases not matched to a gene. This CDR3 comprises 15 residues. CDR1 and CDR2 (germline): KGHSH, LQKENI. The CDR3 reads CASSPGQGRTGELFF. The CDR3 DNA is TGTGCCAGCTCACCAGGACAGGGTCGCACCGGGGAGCTGTTTTTT.